These T cell receptor beta chains were read from a single sample in a study of CD8+ T cells in alopecia areata. Repertoires were generated with immunoSEQ multiplex PCR, while TCRdb's copy carries only in-frame clones and drops some. The sample shows a few hundred thousand clones, roughly two fifths of them seen only once. This specimen consisted of CD4+ T cells sorted from blood, obtained between weeks 30 and 35, from a patient treated with tofacitinib. The receptors shown here come from a human donor with alopecia areata. Both conserved end residues are part of each CDR3. Each record gives: V gene, J gene, clone size, D gene, CDR3 protein, CDR3 DNA. A D gene is named only where the DNA matches it firmly. Where a row states a size, it is once, few, many or the class of an expanded clone; other rows omit it.

TRBV30,TRBJ1-2,once,.,CAWSYGQWDGYTF,TGTGCCTGGAGTTATGGCCAATGGGATGGCTACACCTTC
TRBV19,TRBJ1-1,few,.,CASKSQALGTEAFF,TGTGCCAGTAAAAGTCAGGCCTTGGGCACTGAAGCTTTCTTT
TRBV7-8,TRBJ2-1,once,TRBD2,CASSLGTSYNEQFF,TGTGCCAGCAGCTTAGGGACTAGCTACAATGAGCAGTTCTTC
TRBV10-3,TRBJ2-5,.,.,CASGRREQETQYF,TGTGCCAGCGGTAGGAGGGAACAAGAGACCCAGTACTTC
TRBV6-5,TRBJ1-3,.,TRBD1,CASSYEGANGNTIYF,TGTGCCAGCAGTTACGAGGGGGCAAATGGAAACACCATATATTTT
TRBV11-2,TRBJ1-2,.,.,CASSLVGGTRGYTF,TGTGCCAGCAGCTTAGTCGGGGGAACCCGCGGCTACACCTTC
TRBV14,TRBJ2-1,.,.,CASSRPGQLSYNEQFF,TGTGCCAGCAGCCGTCCTGGACAGCTCTCCTACAATGAGCAGTTCTTC
TRBV29-1,TRBJ2-7,.,TRBD1,CSVRDRVISYEQYF,TGCAGCGTCCGCGACAGGGTAATCTCCTACGAGCAGTACTTC
TRBV28,TRBJ1-1,.,.,CASATGPGGTEAFF,TGTGCCAGCGCTACGGGACCGGGGGGAACTGAAGCTTTCTTT
TRBV25-1,TRBJ2-1,.,.,CASSEGGAGQFF,TGTGCCAGCAGTGAAGGGGGAGCGGGGCAGTTCTTC
TRBV14,TRBJ1-1,.,.,CASSRAGMNTEAFF,TGTGCCAGCAGTCGCGCAGGGATGAACACTGAAGCTTTCTTT
TRBV27,TRBJ1-4,few,TRBD1,CASSYQWTGWGKLFF,TGTGCCAGCAGTTATCAGTGGACAGGGTGGGGAAAACTGTTTTTT
TRBV4-2,TRBJ2-1,.,TRBD2,CASSRDGTSRYNEQFF,TGTGCCAGCAGCCGCGATGGGACTAGCAGATACAATGAGCAGTTCTTC
TRBV29-1,TRBJ2-4,.,TRBD1,CSVVVGTGTGNYLLAKNIQYF,TGCAGCGTTGTAGTGGGGACCGGGACAGGGAACTACTTACTAGCCAAAAACATTCAGTACTTC
TRBV27,TRBJ2-7,.,TRBD2,CASSLVSSGDLKNF,TGTGCCAGCAGTTTAGTCTCTAGCGGGGACCTCAAAAACTTC
TRBV7-3,TRBJ2-7,few,TRBD1,CASSRTGHEQYF,TGTGCCAGCAGCAGGACAGGGCACGAGCAGTACTTC
TRBV19,TRBJ1-5,few,TRBD1,CASTTGFHGQPQHF,TGTGCCAGCACGACAGGGTTCCATGGTCAGCCCCAGCATTTT
TRBV2,TRBJ1-1,.,.,CASSTHRQNTEAFF,TGTGCCAGCAGTACCCATCGACAGAACACTGAAGCTTTCTTT
TRBV9,TRBJ1-1,.,TRBD1,CASSDGTGVGNTEAFF,TGTGCCAGCAGCGACGGGACAGGGGTGGGGAACACTGAAGCTTTCTTT
TRBV4-1,TRBJ1-5,many,TRBD1,CASRSTGFNQPQHF,TGCGCCAGCAGGTCGACAGGGTTCAATCAGCCCCAGCATTTT
TRBV5-4,TRBJ1-2,.,.,CASSFYGSNYGYTF,TGTGCCAGCAGCTTCTACGGTTCTAACTATGGCTACACCTTC
TRBV5-1,TRBJ2-5,.,.,CASSLGPAEETQYF,TGCGCCAGCAGCTTGGGACCCGCGGAAGAGACCCAGTACTTC
TRBV14,TRBJ2-1,many,.,CASSQFWGNEQFF,TGTGCCAGCAGCCAATTTTGGGGGAATGAGCAGTTCTTC
TRBV2,TRBJ2-1,.,TRBD2,CASSELAGSYNEQFF,TGTGCCAGCAGTGAGCTAGCGGGATCCTACAATGAGCAGTTCTTC
TRBV4-2,TRBJ2-7,.,TRBD2,CASSQVASGGIYEQYF,TGTGCCAGCAGCCAAGTCGCCAGCGGGGGGATCTACGAGCAGTACTTC
TRBV4-1,TRBJ2-1,.,.,CASSHDRGRGNEQFF,TGCGCCAGCAGCCATGATCGGGGCCGCGGCAATGAGCAGTTCTTC
TRBV5-1,TRBJ2-3,.,.,CASSPGQTNTDTQYF,TGCGCCAGCAGCCCTGGACAGACAAACACAGATACGCAGTATTTT
TRBV2,TRBJ1-5,once,.,CASSVSQVSNQPQHF,TGTGCCAGCAGTGTAAGTCAAGTTAGCAATCAGCCCCAGCATTTT
TRBV7-9,TRBJ2-7,few,.,CASSGRWGRSDYEQYF,TGTGCCAGCAGCGGAAGATGGGGGCGCAGTGACTACGAGCAGTACTTC
TRBV7-8,TRBJ1-5,few,TRBD1,CASTLDRGFIGNQPQHF,TGTGCCAGCACCCTGGACAGGGGGTTTATCGGCAATCAGCCCCAGCATTTT